The 9 T cell receptor beta chains given below trace back to one sample, sequenced in a study of CD8 T cells in Susac syndrome. Random-hexamer reverse transcription was applied to roughly 0.5 to 1 ug RNA. TCRdb independently ran MiXCR on the immunoSEQ multiplex PCR reads; one entry per CDR3 protein. The sample has approximately 54,000 distinct CDR3 sequences; about 95% are singletons. Sequencing was performed on CD8+ T cells from PBMCs. Every receptor here comes from a human donor with Susac syndrome.

The rearrangement links TRBV19 to TRBJ2-1; 9 nucleotides line up with TRBD2. The CDR3 extends over 14 amino acids. V trimming: 4 bases; J trimming: 5 bases; junction bases outside the gene matches: 3. Germline V lookup: CDR1 LNHDA, CDR2 SQIVND (reference sequence). CDR3 sequence: CASSTGLANNEQFF. The CDR3 DNA follows: TGTGCCAGTAGTACAGGACTAGCGAACAATGAGCAGTTCTTC.

The V and J genes are TRBV2 and TRBJ2-5; 7 bases line up with TRBD2. The V gene end was trimmed by 7 bases and the J gene end by 3 bases; junction bases not matched to a gene: 8. The germline V gene has CDR1 SNHLY and CDR2 FYNNEI. The CDR3 spans 14 residues. CDR3 in DNA: TGTGCCAGCAACAAGGGGAGGGAAAAAGAGACCCAGTACTTC. Amino acids: CASNKGREKETQYF.

The chain employs TRBV28 and TRBJ1-1, with no clear D. The ends were cut back, 2 bases at V and 1 base at J, with 8 bases in the middle. CDR3 length: 14 amino acids. From germline, CDR1 is MDHEN and CDR2 SYDVKM. CDR3 in amino acids: CASSLRRKNTEAFF. The DNA for the CDR3 is TGTGCCAGCAGTTTAAGGCGCAAGAACACTGAAGCTTTCTTT.

The gene calls are TRBV4-1 and TRBJ2-3; the match to TRBD1 covers 7 bases. The V gene end was trimmed by 0 bases and the J gene end by 4 bases; junction bases not matched to a gene: 4. Looked up from germline, CDR1 is MGHRA and CDR2 is YSYEKL. The CDR3 contains 15 residues. For the CDR3, the DNA is TGCGCCAGCAGCCAAGAAGAGGGGGCAGCAGATACGCAGTATTTT. Residues: CASSQEEGAADTQYF.

V usage is TRBV6-1 and J usage is TRBJ2-7, with D possibly matching TRBD1 (5 bases). Per germline, CDR1 MNHNS and CDR2 SASEGT. Between the trimmed V and J ends, which lost 3 bases and 3 bases, there was a span of 9 bases. The CDR3 consists of 13 residues. The CDR3 spells CASSDRAYYEQYF. Here the CDR3 DNA reads TGTGCCAGCAGTGACAGGGCTTACTACGAGCAGTACTTC.

This sequence joins TRBV24-1 and TRBJ1-2, with D perhaps matching TRBD1 (5 bases). Trimming removed 8 bases at V and 4 bases at J, with 13 bases between. The germline CDR1 and CDR2 sequences are KGHDR and SFDVKD. The CDR3 sequence is 13 residues long. The CDR3 DNA reads TGTGCCACCAAACCCAGGGATTCCTATGGCTACACCTTC. This codes for CATKPRDSYGYTF.

The CDR3 reads CASSAGMHGYTF. The DNA for the CDR3 is TGTGCCAGCAGTGCGGGGATGCATGGCTACACCTTC. The chain uses TRBV6-6 and TRBJ1-2; D gene uncertain. CDR3 length: 12 residues. Between the trimmed V and J ends, which lost 5 bases and 6 bases, there was a span of 10 bases. Germline lookup yields CDR1 MNHNY and CDR2 SVGAGI (reference sequence).

The chain carries TRBV29-1 and TRBJ1-3; D call uncertain. The ends were cut back, 6 bases at V and 4 bases at J, with 16 bases in the middle. This CDR3 has 14 residues. The V gene's germline CDR1 is SQVTM and CDR2 ANQGSEA. Here the CDR3 reads CSVKGLDGGNTIYF. The CDR3 bases are TGCAGCGTGAAGGGCTTAGACGGAGGAAACACCATATATTTT.

The J gene is TRBJ2-3, the V gene TRBV29-1; the match to TRBD1 covers 7 bases. With V trimmed by 3 bases and J by 4 bases, 13 bases remained unmatched. This CDR3 comprises 16 residues. Germline assignment: CDR1 SQVTM and CDR2 ANQGSEA. The CDR3, as DNA: TGCAGCGTTGATTCGCTCAGGGGGTTTAAAGCAGATACGCAGTATTTT. As protein: CSVDSLRGFKADTQYF.